These 13 T cell receptor beta chains share one sample of origin, sequenced in a study of identifying expanded T cells in peripheral blood. Produced via immunoSEQ multiplex PCR; TCRdb's table is partial and in-frame only. The data show about 78,000 clones, approximately 85% seen once. Sequencing input: blood. Receptors were obtained from a person aged 18 to 75 in good health.

This sequence joins TRBV19 and TRBJ1-1; D might be TRBD1 (6 bases). Between the trimmed V and J ends, which lost 6 bases and 1 base, there was a span of 9 bases. CDR3 length equals 13 residues. Germline assignment: CDR1 LNHDA and CDR2 SQIVND (reference sequence). The DNA of the CDR3 is TGTGCCAGTAGCTTGACAGGGAACACTGAAGCTTTCTTT. Protein sequence: CASSLTGNTEAFF.

This rearrangement joins TRBV19 to TRBJ2-2; 11 positions agree with TRBD2. Germline loops: CDR1 LNHDA, CDR2 SQIVND (reference sequence). The CDR3 runs 18 residues. The trim removed 3 bases at V and 3 bases at J, leaving 9 bases unmatched. The CDR3 DNA sequence: TGTGCCAGTAGTATCGGAGTTGGGACTAGCGGCTACACCGGGGAGCTGTTTTTT. Protein: CASSIGVGTSGYTGELFF.

The J gene is TRBJ2-7, the V gene TRBV5-6; a weak D match, TRBD1 (6 bases). V was clipped by 3 bases and J by 2 bases, with 12 bases between them. Per the germline V gene, CDR1 is SGHDT and CDR2 is YYEEEE. This CDR3 is 14 amino acids long. The CDR3 DNA reads as TGTGCCAGCAGCTGGGGGACAAAAACCTACGAGCAGTACTTC. Protein sequence: CASSWGTKTYEQYF.

The chain links TRBV5-1 to TRBJ2-3; D is undetermined. The CDR3 has 13 amino acids. Trimming took 0 bases from V and 4 from J, leaving 6 bases between them. Germline CDR1 SGHRS, CDR2 YFSETQ. The CDR3 region is CASSLELPDTQYF. The CDR3 DNA is TGCGCCAGCAGCTTGGAGCTCCCAGATACGCAGTATTTT.

This clone was counted only a few times. This chain connects TRBV29-1 to TRBJ2-3; 8 nucleotides match TRBD1. Unmatched junction bases numbered 9, after V lost 5 bases and J lost 2 bases. The CDR3 consists of 15 residues. The germline CDR1 and CDR2 sequences are SQVTM and ANQGSEA. The CDR3 region has the DNA TGCAGCGTTTTCAGGGGGCGTCGGGACACAGATACGCAGTATTTT. This sequence encodes CSVFRGRRDTDTQYF.

This sequence joins TRBV7-2 and TRBJ2-3, with D possibly being TRBD2 (5 bases). The CDR3 consists of 15 residues. The germline V and J ends were trimmed by 1 base and 2 bases, with 10 bases remaining between them. Germline V gives CDR1 SGHTA, CDR2 FQGNSA. For the CDR3, the DNA is TGTGCCAGCAGCTTAGGAACGGGGTTCACAGATACGCAGTATTTT. It translates to CASSLGTGFTDTQYF.

The genes are TRBV6-1 and TRBJ2-5; TRBD2 agrees at 10 bases. CDR3 length: 15 amino acids. Germline V gives CDR1 MNHNS, CDR2 SASEGT. The V segment lost 4 bases and the J segment 5 bases; nucleotides outside the gene matches: 7. The CDR3 DNA reads as TGTGCCAGCAGTGCCCTAGCGGGAGCGGATGAGACCCAGTACTTC. This sequence encodes CASSALAGADETQYF.

This chain connects TRBV4-3 to TRBJ2-2, with 8 bases fitting TRBD2. The V gene end was trimmed by 4 bases and the J gene end by 0 bases; junction bases not matched to a gene: 1. The CDR3 has 15 residues. In germline, CDR1 is LGHNA, CDR2 YSLEER. CDR3 loop: CASSPTSANTGELFF. The DNA for the CDR3 is TGCGCCAGCAGCCCGACTAGCGCGAACACCGGGGAGCTGTTTTTT.

The chain has TRBV7-3 and TRBJ2-5; TRBD2 is a possible D gene (5 bases). The CDR3 is 14 residues long. The V and J ends lost 3 bases and 0 bases respectively, with 8 bases between them. Germline CDR1 and CDR2: SGHTA and FQGTGA. The CDR3: CASSLTGNQETQYF. CDR3 coding DNA: TGTGCCAGCAGCTTGACGGGGAACCAAGAGACCCAGTACTTC.

The CDR3 DNA reads TGTGCCAGCAGCTGGGGTAGCGAGCAGTACTTC. Translation gives CASSWGSEQYF. The rearrangement links TRBV13 to TRBJ2-7, with unresolved D. The CDR3 loop spans 11 amino acids. The V and J ends lost 4 bases and 6 bases respectively, with 7 bases between them. Per germline, CDR1 PRHDT and CDR2 FYEKMQ (reference sequence).

The rearrangement uses TRBV7-2 and TRBJ2-7, with a tentative D call TRBD2 (5 bases). The CDR3 sequence is 15 residues long. Germline assignment: CDR1 SGHTA and CDR2 FQGNSA. V was pared by 0 bases and J by 3 bases, with 12 bases between. CDR3 residues: CASSLARAGGYEQYF. The CDR3 DNA reads as TGTGCCAGCAGCTTAGCGCGTGCCGGAGGCTACGAGCAGTACTTC.

The count of this clone is one. This chain links TRBV23-1 with TRBJ2-3; tentative D call: TRBD1 (6 bases). TRBV23-1 is an ORF; its function is uncertain. The CDR3 sequence is 17 residues long. V was pared by 3 bases and J by 1 base, with 17 bases between. The CDR3: CASSHPDPDRRTDTQYF. The CDR3 DNA follows: TGCGCCAGCAGTCACCCCGATCCTGACAGGCGCACAGATACGCAGTATTTT.

The sample holds one count of this clone. V gene TRBV7-2 combines with J gene TRBJ1-2, with D possibly being TRBD1 (6 bases). CDR3 size: 14 residues. Germline V gene data show CDR1 as SGHTA and CDR2 as FQGNSA. The ends were cut back, 5 bases at V and 4 bases at J, with 14 bases in the middle. Here the CDR3 reads CASSPDSVRYGYTF. The CDR3 bases are TGTGCCAGCAGCCCGGACAGCGTTCGCTATGGCTACACCTTC.